The clone carrying this TCR beta chain occurred many times. Its target is unknown. There are 16 residues in the CDR3. Germline V CDR1 and CDR2: SGHTA, FQGNSA. The V gene lost 1 base and the J gene lost 0 bases, with 12 bases spanning the gap. TCRdb recomputed calls from the reads with MiXCR, one row per CDR3 protein. This repertoire shows almost 500,000 distinct CDR3 sequences, approximately 10% found once; its top ten account for roughly a tenth. The data were taken from a study of T cell repertoires in cytomegalovirus infection. Overall study context: Evidence of both CMV infection and a matching HLA type came from public TCR beta signatures. Broader study findings: CMV-specific TCR beta clonotypes restricted by HLA-C dominated the ex vivo response.

Sequenced material: PBMCs. This rearrangement joins TRBV7-2 to TRBJ1-2, with a weak D call TRBD1 (6 bases). The TCR sequence derives from a human donor in good health (CMV status not recorded). Some clones in this sample may be carry-over from other donors' samples. In nucleotides, the CDR3 is TGTGCCAGCAGCTTAGGGGGGGGGCTCGCTAACTATGGCTACACCTTC. It is translated as CASSLGGGLANYGYTF.